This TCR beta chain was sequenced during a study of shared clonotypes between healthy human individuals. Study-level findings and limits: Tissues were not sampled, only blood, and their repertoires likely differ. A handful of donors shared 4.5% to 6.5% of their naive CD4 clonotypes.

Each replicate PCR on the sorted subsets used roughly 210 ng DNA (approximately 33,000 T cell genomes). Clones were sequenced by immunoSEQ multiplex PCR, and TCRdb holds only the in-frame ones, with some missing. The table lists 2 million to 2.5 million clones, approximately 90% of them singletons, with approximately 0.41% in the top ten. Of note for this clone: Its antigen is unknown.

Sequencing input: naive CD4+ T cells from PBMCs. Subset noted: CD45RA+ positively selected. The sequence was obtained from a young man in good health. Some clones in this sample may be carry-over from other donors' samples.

The CDR3 nucleotides read TGTGCCAGCAGCCAAGAACACAGGGGGGTCGGGGAGCTGTTTTTT. This translates into CASSQEHRGVGELFF. V usage is TRBV4-2 and J usage is TRBJ2-2; 8 bases line up with TRBD1. Germline loops: CDR1 LGHNA, CDR2 YNFKEQ. The CDR3 runs 15 residues. V was pared by 0 bases and J by 7 bases, with 4 bases of the junction left unmatched.